This T cell receptor beta chain was retrieved from a study of T cells in Graves' hyperthyroidism and ophthalmopathy. This CDR3 contains 16 residues. The junction had 11 bases not matched to a gene; V was cut back by 6 bases and J by 3 bases. CDR1 and CDR2 (germline): LNHDA, SQIVND (reference sequence). RNA transcripts served as the template for amplifying TCR beta CDR3 regions. With the HTBI primer set, the TCR CDR3 went through a first round of RT-PCR. TCRdb reanalysed the multiplex PCR reads using MiXCR and keeps one entry per CDR3 protein. The table lists about 660,000 distinct CDR3 sequences, nearly 45% of them singletons.

This receptor was identified in an adult man with Graves' disease, either hyperthyroidism or ophthalmopathy (not recorded which). Material: peripheral blood or thyroid tissue (not recorded which). V is TRBV19 and J is TRBJ1-5; 7 positions agree with TRBD1. The CDR3 region is CASSPRTGANNQPQHF. CDR3 DNA: TGTGCCAGTAGCCCCCGGACAGGCGCAAACAATCAGCCCCAGCATTTT. The variable domain in full, with the rest retrieved from reference TRBV19 and TRBJ1-5, is DGGITQSPKYLFRKEGQNVTLSCEQNLNHDAMYWYRQDPGQGLRLIYYSQIVNDFQKGDIAEGYSVSREKKESFPLTVTSAQKNPTAFYLCASSPRTGANNQPQHFGDGTRLSIL.